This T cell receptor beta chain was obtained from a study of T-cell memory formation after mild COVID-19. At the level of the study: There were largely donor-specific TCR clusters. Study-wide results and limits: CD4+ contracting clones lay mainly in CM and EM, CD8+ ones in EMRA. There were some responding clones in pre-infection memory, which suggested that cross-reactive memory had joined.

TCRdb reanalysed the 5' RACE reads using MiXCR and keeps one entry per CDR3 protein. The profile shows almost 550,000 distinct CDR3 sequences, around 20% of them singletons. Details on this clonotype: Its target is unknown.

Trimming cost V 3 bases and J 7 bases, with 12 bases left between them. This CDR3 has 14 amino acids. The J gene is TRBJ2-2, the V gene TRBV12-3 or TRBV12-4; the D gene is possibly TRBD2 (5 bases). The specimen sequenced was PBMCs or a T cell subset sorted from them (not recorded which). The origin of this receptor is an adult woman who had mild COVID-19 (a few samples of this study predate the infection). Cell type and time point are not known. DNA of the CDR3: TGTGCCAGCAGTTTGCGGGTGGTCAGCGGGGAGCTGTTTTTT. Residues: CASSLRVVSGELFF.